These 2 T cell receptor beta chains came from one sample sequenced in a study of CD8 T cells in ankylosing spondylitis. TCRdb passed the 5' RACE reads through MiXCR, listing each CDR3 protein once. The data show approximately 290,000 distinct CDR3 sequences, around 20% seen once. The sequencing input was blood, either unsorted or a sorted T cell fraction (not recorded which). These receptors were taken from a female donor with ankylosing spondylitis or in good health (not recorded which).

The rearrangement links TRBV19 to TRBJ1-1, with TRBD1 matching 7 bases. CDR1 and CDR2 from the germline V gene are LNHDA and SQIVND (reference sequence). Germline trimming cut 5 bases from V and 4 bases from J; bases unmatched to any gene: 7. This CDR3 is 14 amino acids long. The CDR3 reads CASSGWDRLTEAFF. The CDR3 DNA is TGTGCCAGTAGTGGGTGGGACAGACTCACTGAAGCTTTCTTT. Together with reference TRBV19 and TRBJ1-1, the CDR3 gives the full variable domain: DGGITQSPKYLFRKEGQNVTLSCEQNLNHDAMYWYRQDPGQGLRLIYYSQIVNDFQKGDIAEGYSVSREKKESFPLTVTSAQKNPTAFYLCASSGWDRLTEAFFGQGTRLTVV.

This clonotype was seen a handful of times. The chain links TRBV10-2 to TRBJ1-5; the match to TRBD1 covers 8 bases. CDR1 is WSHSY, CDR2 SAAADI, per germline. V lost 2 bases to trimming and J lost 1 base; unmatched junction nucleotides: 4. CDR3 length: 16 amino acids. As DNA, the CDR3 is TGCGCCAGCAGTGAGCCTGACAGGGGAAGCAATCAGCCCCAGCATTTT. Translated, it gives CASSEPDRGSNQPQHF.